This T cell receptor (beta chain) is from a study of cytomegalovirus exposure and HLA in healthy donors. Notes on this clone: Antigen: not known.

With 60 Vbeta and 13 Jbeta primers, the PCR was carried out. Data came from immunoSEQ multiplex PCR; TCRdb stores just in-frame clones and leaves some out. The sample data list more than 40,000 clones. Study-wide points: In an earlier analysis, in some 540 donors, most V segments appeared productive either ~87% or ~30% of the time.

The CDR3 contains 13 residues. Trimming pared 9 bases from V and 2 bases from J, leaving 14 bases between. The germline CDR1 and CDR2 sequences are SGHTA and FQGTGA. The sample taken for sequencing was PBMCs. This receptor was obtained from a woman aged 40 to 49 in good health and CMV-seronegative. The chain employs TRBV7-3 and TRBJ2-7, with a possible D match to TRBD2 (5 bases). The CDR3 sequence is CASSEGAAYEQYF. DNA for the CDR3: TGTGCCAGTTCCGAGGGCGCAGCCTACGAGCAGTACTTC.